The rows below give T cell receptor beta chains drawn from one sample of a study of blood T cells in healthy people across ages. Each CDR3 protein gets one entry after TCRdb re-called the 5' RACE reads with MiXCR. The table includes about 1.6 million distinct CDR3 sequences, roughly 30% detected once. Sequenced input: blood. The receptor source for this set is a woman aged 25 to 39 in good health. Each CDR3 is given with its conserved first and last residue. A D gene is named only where the DNA matches it firmly. Clone sizes are given selectively: once, few, many, or a class where the clone is expanded.

v_call: TRBV27
j_call: TRBJ2-3
clone_size: .
d_call: .
cdr3_aa: CASSLSRGATTDTQYF
cdr3_nt: TGTGCCAGCAGTTTATCAAGGGGCGCTACCACAGATACGCAGTATTTT

v_call: TRBV15
j_call: TRBJ2-3
clone_size: .
d_call: .
cdr3_aa: CATSRRLADTQYF
cdr3_nt: TGTGCCACCAGCCGGCGACTAGCAGATACGCAGTATTTT

v_call: TRBV2
j_call: TRBJ1-1
clone_size: many
d_call: .
cdr3_aa: CASSEDTEAFF
cdr3_nt: TGTGCCAGCAGTGAAGACACTGAAGCTTTCTTT

v_call: TRBV7-9
j_call: TRBJ2-1
clone_size: many
d_call: TRBD2
cdr3_aa: CASSRPAGASYNEQFF
cdr3_nt: TGTGCCAGCAGCCGCCCAGCGGGGGCTTCCTACAATGAGCAGTTCTTC

v_call: TRBV7-9
j_call: TRBJ2-5
clone_size: .
d_call: .
cdr3_aa: CASSLAPHGETQYF
cdr3_nt: TGTGCCAGCAGCTTAGCTCCCCACGGGGAGACCCAGTACTTC

v_call: TRBV29-1
j_call: TRBJ2-2
clone_size: many
d_call: .
cdr3_aa: CSVFTTNTGELFF
cdr3_nt: TGCAGCGTTTTTACCACGAACACCGGGGAGCTGTTTTTT

v_call: TRBV5-1
j_call: TRBJ2-7
clone_size: .
d_call: TRBD2
cdr3_aa: CASSRTSGYNEQYF
cdr3_nt: TGCGCCAGCAGCCGGACTAGCGGTTACAATGAGCAGTACTTC

v_call: TRBV4-1
j_call: TRBJ2-7
clone_size: .
d_call: .
cdr3_aa: CASSHPLERAEIEQYF
cdr3_nt: TGCGCCAGCAGCCACCCGCTCGAGCGGGCAGAGATCGAGCAGTACTTC

v_call: TRBV5-1
j_call: TRBJ1-2
clone_size: .
d_call: TRBD1
cdr3_aa: CASSWGDRIGRGYTF
cdr3_nt: TGCGCCAGCAGCTGGGGGGACAGGATCGGCCGTGGCTACACCTTC

v_call: TRBV7-3
j_call: TRBJ2-1
clone_size: .
d_call: TRBD2
cdr3_aa: CASSLTLAANEQFF
cdr3_nt: TGTGCCAGCAGCTTAACCCTAGCGGCTAATGAGCAGTTCTTC

v_call: TRBV4-1
j_call: TRBJ1-2
clone_size: few
d_call: .
cdr3_aa: CASSHSSVGTPEYGYTF
cdr3_nt: TGCGCCAGCAGCCACTCTAGTGTGGGGACACCAGAATATGGCTACACCTTC

v_call: TRBV10-3
j_call: TRBJ2-7
clone_size: .
d_call: TRBD2
cdr3_aa: CAISGTSGAYEQYF
cdr3_nt: TGTGCCATCAGCGGGACTAGCGGGGCCTACGAGCAGTACTTC

v_call: TRBV29-1
j_call: TRBJ1-2
clone_size: few
d_call: .
cdr3_aa: CSVEFGVGYTF
cdr3_nt: TGCAGCGTTGAGTTTGGGGTGGGCTACACCTTC

v_call: TRBV28
j_call: TRBJ2-3
clone_size: few
d_call: TRBD2
cdr3_aa: CASSSTLADRDTQYF
cdr3_nt: TGTGCCAGCAGCTCTACCCTAGCGGACCGAGATACGCAGTATTTT

v_call: TRBV14
j_call: TRBJ2-7
clone_size: once
d_call: .
cdr3_aa: CASSHQTNTYEQYF
cdr3_nt: TGTGCCAGCAGCCATCAGACTAACACCTACGAGCAGTACTTC

v_call: TRBV4-1
j_call: TRBJ2-7
clone_size: few
d_call: TRBD2
cdr3_aa: CASSQVALAGAYEQYF
cdr3_nt: TGCGCCAGCAGCCAAGTAGCACTAGCGGGGGCCTACGAGCAGTACTTC

v_call: TRBV6-2/TRBV6-3
j_call: TRBJ2-3
clone_size: .
d_call: TRBD2
cdr3_aa: CASSLLAAYTDTQYF
cdr3_nt: TGTGCCAGCAGTCTACTAGCGGCTTACACAGATACGCAGTATTTT

v_call: TRBV7-6
j_call: TRBJ2-3
clone_size: few
d_call: .
cdr3_aa: CASSFRGGPGDTQYF
cdr3_nt: TGTGCCAGCAGCTTCAGGGGGGGCCCCGGGGATACGCAGTATTTT

v_call: TRBV25-1
j_call: TRBJ2-1
clone_size: few
d_call: TRBD2
cdr3_aa: CASRLAGDPNEQFF
cdr3_nt: TGTGCCAGCAGACTAGCGGGTGATCCCAATGAGCAGTTCTTC

v_call: TRBV10-3
j_call: TRBJ2-3
clone_size: many
d_call: .
cdr3_aa: CAISEHADTQYF
cdr3_nt: TGTGCCATCAGCGAACATGCCGATACGCAGTATTTT

v_call: TRBV5-1
j_call: TRBJ1-5
clone_size: few
d_call: .
cdr3_aa: CASSLAGIESGQPQHF
cdr3_nt: TGCGCCAGCAGCTTGGCGGGGATCGAGTCTGGACAGCCCCAGCATTTT

v_call: TRBV20-1
j_call: TRBJ2-7
clone_size: .
d_call: TRBD2
cdr3_aa: CSAREGTSGNEQYF
cdr3_nt: TGCAGTGCTAGAGAGGGGACTAGCGGGAACGAGCAGTACTTC

v_call: TRBV29-1
j_call: TRBJ2-1
clone_size: .
d_call: .
cdr3_aa: CSAIPPTGGKFF
cdr3_nt: TGCAGCGCCATTCCCCCCACAGGAGGGAAGTTCTTC

v_call: TRBV7-9
j_call: TRBJ2-1
clone_size: .
d_call: TRBD2
cdr3_aa: CASPPFERESHEQFF
cdr3_nt: TGTGCCAGCCCCCCGTTCGAGCGGGAATCCCATGAGCAGTTCTTC

v_call: TRBV6-1
j_call: TRBJ1-6
clone_size: .
d_call: TRBD1
cdr3_aa: CASSGTWDRRDNSPLHF
cdr3_nt: TGTGCCAGCAGTGGAACGTGGGACAGACGAGATAATTCACCCCTCCACTTT

v_call: TRBV3-1
j_call: TRBJ2-1
clone_size: .
d_call: TRBD2
cdr3_aa: CASRATSGAYNEQFF
cdr3_nt: TGTGCCAGCAGGGCGACTAGCGGGGCCTACAATGAGCAGTTCTTC

v_call: TRBV4-2
j_call: TRBJ2-7
clone_size: few
d_call: .
cdr3_aa: CASSQAIQVHEQYF
cdr3_nt: TGTGCCAGCAGCCAAGCGATCCAGGTCCACGAGCAGTACTTC

v_call: TRBV7-2
j_call: TRBJ2-1
clone_size: .
d_call: TRBD2
cdr3_aa: CVSSLSGRAFGEQFF
cdr3_nt: TGTGTCAGCAGCTTAAGCGGGAGGGCCTTTGGTGAGCAGTTCTTC

v_call: TRBV4-2
j_call: TRBJ2-5
clone_size: few
d_call: TRBD2
cdr3_aa: CASSERLAGGYGTQYF
cdr3_nt: TGTGCCAGCAGCGAGAGACTAGCGGGAGGTTATGGGACCCAGTACTTC

v_call: TRBV6-2/TRBV6-3
j_call: TRBJ2-1
clone_size: many
d_call: TRBD2
cdr3_aa: CASSSLLAGVNEQFF
cdr3_nt: TGTGCCAGCAGCTCTTTACTAGCGGGAGTCAATGAGCAGTTCTTC

v_call: TRBV4-1
j_call: TRBJ2-1
clone_size: few
d_call: .
cdr3_aa: CASSQDFRARGEQFF
cdr3_nt: TGCGCCAGCAGCCAAGATTTCCGGGCCAGAGGTGAGCAGTTCTTC

v_call: TRBV28
j_call: TRBJ1-1
clone_size: .
d_call: .
cdr3_aa: CASTTTVATEAFF
cdr3_nt: TGTGCCAGCACCACCACAGTAGCCACTGAAGCTTTCTTT

v_call: TRBV28
j_call: TRBJ2-1
clone_size: .
d_call: .
cdr3_aa: CASSYTSEALEGDYNEQFF
cdr3_nt: TGCGCCAGCAGTTACACGTCAGAGGCACTAGAAGGCGATTACAATGAGCAGTTCTTC

v_call: TRBV3-1
j_call: TRBJ1-4
clone_size: few
d_call: .
cdr3_aa: CASSQDREGTNEKLFF
cdr3_nt: TGTGCCAGCAGCCAAGATCGGGAAGGGACTAATGAAAAACTGTTTTTT

v_call: TRBV4-1
j_call: TRBJ2-7
clone_size: few
d_call: TRBD1
cdr3_aa: CASSPTRDRLSRGDEQYF
cdr3_nt: TGCGCCAGCAGCCCCACACGGGACAGACTATCTAGAGGGGACGAGCAGTACTTC

v_call: TRBV10-3
j_call: TRBJ2-3
clone_size: .
d_call: .
cdr3_aa: CAISELAGFTDTQYF
cdr3_nt: TGTGCCATCAGTGAACTGGCGGGATTCACAGATACGCAGTATTTT

v_call: TRBV18
j_call: TRBJ2-1
clone_size: .
d_call: TRBD2
cdr3_aa: CASSPPFWASGDNEQFF
cdr3_nt: TGTGCCAGCTCACCACCGTTTTGGGCTAGCGGGGACAATGAGCAGTTCTTC

v_call: TRBV29-1
j_call: TRBJ2-1
clone_size: few
d_call: TRBD1
cdr3_aa: CSVEDFTQGVNNEQFF
cdr3_nt: TGCAGCGTTGAAGATTTTACCCAGGGGGTGAATAATGAGCAGTTCTTC

v_call: TRBV29-1
j_call: TRBJ2-3
clone_size: many
d_call: TRBD1
cdr3_aa: CSVPPGTADTQYF
cdr3_nt: TGCAGCGTCCCCCCCGGGACAGCAGATACGCAGTATTTT

v_call: TRBV20-1
j_call: TRBJ2-3
clone_size: .
d_call: TRBD2
cdr3_aa: CSARVSGGRDTQYF
cdr3_nt: TGCAGTGCTAGAGTTAGCGGGGGTAGAGATACGCAGTATTTT

v_call: TRBV7-3
j_call: TRBJ2-1
clone_size: .
d_call: .
cdr3_aa: CASSLGYSDDNEQFF
cdr3_nt: TGTGCCAGCAGCTTAGGTTATAGCGATGACAATGAGCAGTTCTTC

v_call: TRBV9
j_call: TRBJ2-7
clone_size: few
d_call: .
cdr3_aa: CASSVGNGPYEQYF
cdr3_nt: TGTGCCAGCAGCGTAGGGAACGGGCCCTACGAGCAGTACTTC